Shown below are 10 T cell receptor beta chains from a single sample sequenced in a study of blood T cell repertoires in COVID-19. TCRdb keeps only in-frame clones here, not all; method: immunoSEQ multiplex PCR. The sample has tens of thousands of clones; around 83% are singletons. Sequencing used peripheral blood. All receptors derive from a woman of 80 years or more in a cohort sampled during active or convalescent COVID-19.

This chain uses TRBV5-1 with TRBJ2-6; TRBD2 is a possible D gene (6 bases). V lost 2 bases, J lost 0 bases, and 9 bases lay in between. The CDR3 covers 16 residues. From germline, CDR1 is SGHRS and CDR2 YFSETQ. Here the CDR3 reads CASSFTGVSGANVLTF. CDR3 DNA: TGCGCCAGCAGCTTTACGGGGGTCTCTGGGGCCAACGTCCTGACTTTC.

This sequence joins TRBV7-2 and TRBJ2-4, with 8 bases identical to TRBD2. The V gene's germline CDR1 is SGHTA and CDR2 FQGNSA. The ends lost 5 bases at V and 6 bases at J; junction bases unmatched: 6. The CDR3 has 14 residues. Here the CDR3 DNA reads TGTGCCAGCAGCACGGGACTAGGGGGAAACATTCAGTACTTC. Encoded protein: CASSTGLGGNIQYF.

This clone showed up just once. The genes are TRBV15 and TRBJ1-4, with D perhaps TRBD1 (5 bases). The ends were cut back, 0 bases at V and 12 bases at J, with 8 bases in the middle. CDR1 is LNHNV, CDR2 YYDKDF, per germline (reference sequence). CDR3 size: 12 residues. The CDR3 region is CATSRDLGQLFF. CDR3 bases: TGTGCCACCAGCAGAGATTTGGGGCAACTGTTTTTT.

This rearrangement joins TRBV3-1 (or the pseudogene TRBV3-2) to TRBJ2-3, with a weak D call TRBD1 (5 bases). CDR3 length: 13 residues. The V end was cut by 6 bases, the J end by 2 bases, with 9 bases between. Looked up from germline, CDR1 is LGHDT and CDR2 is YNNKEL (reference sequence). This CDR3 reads CASSQDNTDTQYF. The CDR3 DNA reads TGTGCCAGCAGTCAGGACAACACAGATACGCAGTATTTT.

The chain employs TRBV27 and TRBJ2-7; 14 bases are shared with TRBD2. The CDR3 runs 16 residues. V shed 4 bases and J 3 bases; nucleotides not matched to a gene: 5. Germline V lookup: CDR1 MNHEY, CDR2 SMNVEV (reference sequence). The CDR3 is CASSWTSGRSNYEQYF. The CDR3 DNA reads TGTGCCAGCAGTTGGACTAGCGGGAGGTCTAACTACGAGCAGTACTTC.

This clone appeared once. CDR3 loop: CASSVWREGEQYF. CDR3 sequence (DNA): TGTGCCAGCAGCGTCTGGCGGGAGGGCGAGCAGTACTTC. The chain uses TRBV7-3 and TRBJ2-7; 9 bases are a match to TRBD2. The trim removed 5 bases at V and 6 bases at J, leaving 5 bases unmatched. Germline lookup yields CDR1 SGHTA and CDR2 FQGTGA. The CDR3 totals 13 residues.

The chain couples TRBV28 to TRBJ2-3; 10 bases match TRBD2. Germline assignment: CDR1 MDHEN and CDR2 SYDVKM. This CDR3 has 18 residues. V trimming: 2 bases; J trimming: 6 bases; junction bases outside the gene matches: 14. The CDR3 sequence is CASSLIALAGDRGDTQYF. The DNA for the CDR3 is TGTGCCAGCAGTTTAATCGCCCTAGCGGGAGATCGGGGGGATACGCAGTATTTT. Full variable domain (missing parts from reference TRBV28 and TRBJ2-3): DVKVTQSSRYLVKRTGEKVFLECVQDMDHENMFWYRQDPGLGLRLIYFSYDVKMKEKGDIPEGYSVSREKKERFSLILESASTNQTSMYLCASSLIALAGDRGDTQYFGPGTRLTVL.

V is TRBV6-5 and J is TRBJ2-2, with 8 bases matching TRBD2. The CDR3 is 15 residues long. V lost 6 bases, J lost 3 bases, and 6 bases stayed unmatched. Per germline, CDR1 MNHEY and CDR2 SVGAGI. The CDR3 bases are TGTGCCAGCAGACCGGGACTAGGGGACACCGGGGAGCTGTTTTTT. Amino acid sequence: CASRPGLGDTGELFF.

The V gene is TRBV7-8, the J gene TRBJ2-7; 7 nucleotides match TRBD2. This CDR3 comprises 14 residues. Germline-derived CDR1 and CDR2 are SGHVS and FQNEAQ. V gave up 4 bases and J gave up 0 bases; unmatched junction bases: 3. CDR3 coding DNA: TGTGCCAGCAGCTCTAGCGGTTACTCCTACGAGCAGTACTTC. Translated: CASSSSGYSYEQYF.

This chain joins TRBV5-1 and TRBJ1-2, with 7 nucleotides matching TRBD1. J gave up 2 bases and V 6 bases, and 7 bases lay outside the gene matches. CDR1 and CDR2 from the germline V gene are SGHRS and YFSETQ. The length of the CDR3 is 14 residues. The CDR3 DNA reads TGCGCCAGCACCCCTATGGGACAGAACTATGGCTACACCTTC. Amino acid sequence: CASTPMGQNYGYTF.